This TCR beta chain was documented in a study of human T cells and chemical hapten exposure. V was clipped by 8 bases and J by 0 bases, with 10 bases between them. Germline V gene lookup returns CDR1 LGHDT and CDR2 YNNKEL (reference sequence). The CDR3 has 13 residues. Study-wide results and caveats: TCRs above 1 in 1000 frequency stayed constant with DPC sensitization.

This clonotype has at least ten counts. What it binds is not known. Authors' methods: Sampled TCR counts reached a median of roughly 100,000 per sample, with values ranging from 23,224 to 690,600. Each CDR3 protein gets one entry after TCRdb re-called the RACE reads with MiXCR. TCRdb, not the original authors, processed these V and J calls. The table includes 350,000 to 400,000 distinct CDR3 sequences, roughly 6.3% detected once. Noted time point: patch test 2, 6 weeks after DPC sensitization. The treatment was: therapeutic diphenylcyclopropenone sensitization with weekly scalp DPC. The clonotype was recovered from a woman aged 18-29 years with alopecia areata. Some clones in this sample may be carry-over from other donors' samples. This specimen was whole blood, taken in connection with sensitization to the hapten diphenylcyclopropenone (DPC). The chain employs TRBV3-1 and TRBJ1-2; D remains unclear. Here the CDR3 reads CASADTSNYGYTF. As DNA, the CDR3 is TGTGCCAGCGCAGACACCTCTAACTATGGCTACACCTTC.